What follows is one TCR beta chain and its context. This sample stems from a study of T-cell reconstitution after alpha-beta-depleted transplantation in children. Construction of the TCRbeta library involved unique molecular identifiers. TCRdb recomputed calls from the PCR reads with MiXCR, one row per CDR3 protein. The sample shows 100,000 or so distinct CDR3 sequences, less than 25% of them seen only once. Germline assignment: CDR1 LGHNA and CDR2 YSLEER. Losses at the gene ends were 4 bases for V and 2 bases for J; bases not matched to a gene: 8. There are 15 residues in the CDR3. This clonotype originated in a boy younger than 10 with acute lymphoblastic leukemia, due to receive a stem cell transplant. The chain recombines TRBV4-3 with TRBJ2-7, with 7 bases that match TRBD1. This sample comprised PBMCs, obtained before TCRalphabeta/CD19-depleted stem cell transplant. CDR3 protein: CASSPDRAPTYEQYF. CDR3 DNA sequence: TGCGCCAGCAGCCCCGACAGGGCCCCAACCTACGAGCAGTACTTC.